Below, 24 T cell receptor beta chains from the same sample are listed, as sequenced in a study of blood T cell repertoires in COVID-19. Produced via immunoSEQ multiplex PCR; TCRdb's table is partial and in-frame only. The sample yields 280,000 or so clones, roughly 87% seen once. Sequences were obtained from peripheral blood. The receptor source for this set is a man aged 18-30 years with active or convalescent COVID-19.

The rearrangement joins TRBV19 to TRBJ1-2, with 8 bases that match TRBD1. The CDR3 has 15 amino acids. The V gene end was trimmed by 7 bases and the J gene end by 8 bases; junction bases not matched to a gene: 15. Germline CDR1 LNHDA, CDR2 SQIVND (reference sequence). The CDR3 spells CASTALSAGGDGYTF. CDR3 DNA sequence: TGTGCCAGTACCGCACTTTCGGCAGGGGGCGACGGCTACACCTTC.

This clone was found a few times. This rearrangement joins TRBV10-2 to TRBJ2-7; D may be TRBD2 (6 bases). The CDR3 runs to 15 residues. The germline gives CDR1 WSHSY, CDR2 SAAADI. V lost 0 bases to trimming and J lost 4 bases, with 13 bases between them. CDR3 loop: CASSESTGLPYEQYF. The CDR3 region has the DNA TGCGCCAGCAGTGAGTCGACGGGACTCCCATACGAGCAGTACTTC.

V gene TRBV18 combines with J gene TRBJ2-2; a possible D gene is TRBD1 (5 bases). Germline V lookup: CDR1 KGHSH, CDR2 LQKENI. CDR3 length equals 15 residues. The V end was cut by 3 bases, the J end by 5 bases, with 13 bases between. CDR3 sequence: CASSPTGATTGELFF. CDR3 bases: TGTGCCAGCTCACCCACTGGGGCGACGACCGGGGAGCTGTTTTTT.

The chain joins TRBV4-3 to TRBJ2-3; no reliable D call. Germline CDR1 and CDR2: LGHNA and YSLEER. The length of the CDR3 is 14 residues. The V and J ends lost 0 bases and 2 bases respectively, with 6 bases between them. CDR3 bases: TGCGCCAGCAGCCAAGATGGGCCCACAGATACGCAGTATTTT. Translating gives CASSQDGPTDTQYF.

The chain couples TRBV10-1 to TRBJ1-3; TRBD1 is a possible D gene (6 bases). Trimming cost V 2 bases and J 3 bases, with 11 bases left between them. The CDR3 contains 15 residues. Germline-derived CDR1 and CDR2 are WNHNN and SYGVQD (reference sequence). CDR3 region: CASSEATGFGNTIYF. The CDR3 region has the DNA TGCGCCAGCAGTGAGGCAACAGGGTTTGGAAACACCATATATTTT.

This clone came up once. The chain has TRBV11-2 and TRBJ2-5; the D gene is possibly TRBD1 (6 bases). Germline V lookup: CDR1 SGHAT, CDR2 FQNNGV. This CDR3 has 16 amino acids. Trimming pared 0 bases from V and 4 bases from J, leaving 15 bases between. CDR3 in DNA: TGTGCCAGCAGCTTAGAAGTTTGGGGGCTGGCAGAGACCCAGTACTTC. As protein: CASSLEVWGLAETQYF.

The chain recombines TRBV6-1 with TRBJ1-6; tentative D call: TRBD1 (5 bases). CDR1 is MNHNS, CDR2 SASEGT, per germline. V lost 2 bases to trimming and J lost 10 bases, with 12 bases between them. The CDR3 contains 14 residues. CDR3 sequence reads: CASSESQGWSPLHF. As DNA, the CDR3 is TGTGCCAGCAGTGAATCCCAGGGCTGGTCACCCCTCCACTTT.

V usage is TRBV27 and J usage is TRBJ2-3; D is unresolved. Germline V gene lookup returns CDR1 MNHEY and CDR2 SMNVEV (reference sequence). The CDR3 length is 14 residues. Trimming took off 6 bases at V and 2 bases at J, with 12 bases between the two ends. CDR3 bases: TGTGCCAGCAGGGCAGGCGTACCCACAGATACGCAGTATTTT. It yields the protein CASRAGVPTDTQYF.

The CDR3 DNA reads as TGCGCCAGCAGCCAAGATCGGTCGGTGGGCACTAATGAAAAACTGTTTTTT. It codes for CASSQDRSVGTNEKLFF. J is TRBJ1-4 and V is TRBV4-3; D is undetermined. Trimming cost V 0 bases and J 2 bases, with 13 bases left between them. The V gene's germline CDR1 is LGHNA and CDR2 YSLEER. The CDR3 runs 17 residues.

V gene TRBV19 combines with J gene TRBJ1-2; a weak D match, TRBD1 (5 bases). Germline CDR1 reads LNHDA; CDR2 reads SQIVND (reference sequence). Deletions cut 4 bases from V and 4 bases from J, with 13 bases between. The CDR3 runs to 14 residues. The CDR3 DNA is TGTGCCAGTAGTAGGCCGACAGCTTTCTATGGCTACACCTTC. It translates to CASSRPTAFYGYTF.

V usage is TRBV10-3 and J usage is TRBJ2-2; 12 nucleotides align to TRBD2. V lost 6 bases and J lost 0; bases outside the gene matches: 2. The CDR3 spans 16 residues. Germline values: CDR1 ENHRY, CDR2 SYGVKD. The CDR3 is CAIRLAGGPNTGELFF. CDR3 sequence (DNA): TGTGCCATCAGACTAGCGGGGGGTCCGAACACCGGGGAGCTGTTTTTT.

V gene TRBV6-2 or TRBV6-3 combines with J gene TRBJ1-5; tentatively, D is TRBD1 (5 bases). The germline V and J ends were trimmed by 3 bases and 6 bases, with 12 bases remaining between them. The CDR3 spans 14 residues. Germline V gene lookup returns CDR1 MNHEY and CDR2 SVGEGT. CDR3 sequence: CASSYAAGPQPQHF. CDR3 in DNA: TGTGCCAGCAGTTATGCGGCAGGGCCTCAGCCCCAGCATTTT.

The rearrangement links TRBV5-1 to TRBJ2-7; the match to TRBD1 covers 9 bases. This CDR3 has 16 amino acids. V gave up 3 bases and J gave up 4 bases; unmatched junction bases: 11. CDR1 SGHRS and CDR2 YFSETQ come from the germline V gene. CDR3 nucleotide sequence: TGCGCCAGCAGCTGGACAGGGGACCTGCTCTTGTACGAGCAGTACTTC. The encoded protein is CASSWTGDLLLYEQYF.

V gene TRBV5-4 combines with J gene TRBJ1-2; 7 bases match TRBD1. V was clipped by 3 bases and J by 8 bases; unmatched bases: 13. CDR3 length: 15 residues. Germline CDR1 SGHNT, CDR2 YYREEE (reference sequence). CDR3 sequence reads: CASSSWQDRLKGYTF. CDR3 coding DNA: TGTGCCAGCAGCTCTTGGCAGGACAGGTTGAAGGGCTACACCTTC.

The chain links TRBV15 to TRBJ2-7; TRBD1 matches at 10 bases. There are 15 residues in the CDR3. The V segment lost 1 base and the J segment 3 bases; nucleotides outside the gene matches: 3. Germline assignment: CDR1 LNHNV and CDR2 YYDKDF (reference sequence). CDR3 DNA sequence: TGTGCCACCAGCAGAGCGGACAGGGGGGTCTACGAGCAGTACTTC. This encodes CATSRADRGVYEQYF.

The chain carries TRBV13 and TRBJ2-1, with 9 bases matching TRBD1. This CDR3 comprises 14 residues. The V gene end was trimmed by 4 bases and the J gene end by 9 bases; junction bases not matched to a gene: 7. Germline CDR1 PRHDT, CDR2 FYEKMQ (reference sequence). The DNA of the CDR3 is TGTGCCAGCAGCTCCCGGGACAGGGTCGGTGAGCAGTTCTTC. It specifies CASSSRDRVGEQFF.

The rearrangement joins TRBV27 to TRBJ1-2, with 11 bases fitting TRBD1. From germline, CDR1 is MNHEY and CDR2 SMNVEV (reference sequence). Unmatched junction bases numbered 7, after V lost 4 bases and J lost 0 bases. This CDR3 spans 17 amino acids. The chain's CDR3 is CASSSRGQGGANYGYTF. The CDR3 DNA is TGTGCCAGCAGTTCTCGGGGACAGGGGGGAGCTAACTATGGCTACACCTTC.

In regard to this clone: Other DNA sequences in this specimen translate into the identical CDR3. The rearrangement links TRBV19 to TRBJ2-7; 8 bases line up with TRBD1. Germline lookup yields CDR1 LNHDA and CDR2 SQIVND (reference sequence). Losses at the gene ends were 3 bases for V and 4 bases for J; bases not matched to a gene: 5. This CDR3 region has 14 residues. CDR3 sequence: CASSIPGGVYEQYF. For the CDR3, the DNA is TGTGCCAGTAGTATTCCAGGGGGCGTGTACGAGCAGTACTTC.

This rearrangement joins TRBV5-6 to TRBJ1-1, with TRBD1 matching 7 bases. Per germline, CDR1 SGHDT and CDR2 YYEEEE. J was trimmed by 7 bases and V by 5 bases; bases with no gene match: 5. The CDR3 loop spans 12 amino acids. Written as DNA, the CDR3 is TGTGCCAGCAGTGCCGGGACAGTTGAAGCTTTCTTT. This sequence encodes CASSAGTVEAFF.

The chain recombines TRBV20-1 with TRBJ2-3; the D is unclear. Trimming took off 3 bases at V and 7 bases at J, with 14 bases between the two ends. The CDR3 is 13 residues long. Per germline, CDR1 DFQATT and CDR2 SNEGSKA (reference sequence). In DNA form, the CDR3 reads TGCAGTGCTAGTATGGTACCAACAAATACGCAGTATTTT. The encoded protein is CSASMVPTNTQYF.

V is TRBV5-1 and J is TRBJ2-3; D is unclear. The V gene lost 1 base and the J gene lost 4 bases, with 13 bases spanning the gap. Germline V gene sequence: CDR1 SGHRS, CDR2 YFSETQ. This CDR3 contains 15 residues. The CDR3 sequence is CASSLSDSRADTQYF. The CDR3, as DNA: TGCGCCAGCAGCTTGTCTGATTCCCGCGCAGATACGCAGTATTTT.

V usage is TRBV7-3 and J usage is TRBJ1-1; 11 bases align to TRBD1. V shed 4 bases, J shed 8 bases, and the junction held 3 bases outside the gene matches. The germline gives CDR1 SGHTA, CDR2 FQGTGA. This CDR3 has 13 residues. Written as DNA, the CDR3 is TGTGCCAGCAGCTCCCGGGACAGGGGGGAAGCTTTCTTT. Translation gives CASSSRDRGEAFF.

The CDR3: CASSPRKISNQPQHF. The CDR3 nucleotides read TGTGCCAGCAGCCCCAGGAAAATTAGCAATCAGCCCCAGCATTTT. This chain links TRBV6-2 or TRBV6-3 with TRBJ1-5; D gene unclear. The length of the CDR3 is 15 residues. V lost 6 bases to trimming and J lost 0 bases, with 12 bases between them. Germline V gene sequence: CDR1 MNHEY, CDR2 SVGEGT.

This clone has ten or more counts. The chain couples TRBV7-6 to TRBJ2-1; a weak D match, TRBD1 (6 bases). Trimming stripped 5 bases from V and 10 bases from J, with 9 bases between. In germline, CDR1 is SGHVS, CDR2 FNYEAQ. The CDR3 contains 11 residues. CDR3 bases: TGTGCCAGCAGCCCGGGACAAGAGCAGTTCTTC. It codes for CASSPGQEQFF.